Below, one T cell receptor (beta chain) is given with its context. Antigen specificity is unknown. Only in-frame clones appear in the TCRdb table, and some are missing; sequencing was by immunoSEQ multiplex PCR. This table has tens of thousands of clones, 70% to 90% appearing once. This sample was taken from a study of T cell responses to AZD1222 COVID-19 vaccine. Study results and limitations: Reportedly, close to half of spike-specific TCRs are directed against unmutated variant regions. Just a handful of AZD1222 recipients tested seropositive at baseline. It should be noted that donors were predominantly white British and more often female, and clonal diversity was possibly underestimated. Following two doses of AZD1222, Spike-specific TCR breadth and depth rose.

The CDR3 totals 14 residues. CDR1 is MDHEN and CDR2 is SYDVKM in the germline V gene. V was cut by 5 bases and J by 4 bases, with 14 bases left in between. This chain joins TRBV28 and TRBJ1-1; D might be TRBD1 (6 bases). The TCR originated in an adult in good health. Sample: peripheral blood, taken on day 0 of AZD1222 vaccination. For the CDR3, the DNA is TGTGCCAGCAGTATCTCAGGGGTTAGCACTGAAGCTTTCTTT. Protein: CASSISGVSTEAFF.